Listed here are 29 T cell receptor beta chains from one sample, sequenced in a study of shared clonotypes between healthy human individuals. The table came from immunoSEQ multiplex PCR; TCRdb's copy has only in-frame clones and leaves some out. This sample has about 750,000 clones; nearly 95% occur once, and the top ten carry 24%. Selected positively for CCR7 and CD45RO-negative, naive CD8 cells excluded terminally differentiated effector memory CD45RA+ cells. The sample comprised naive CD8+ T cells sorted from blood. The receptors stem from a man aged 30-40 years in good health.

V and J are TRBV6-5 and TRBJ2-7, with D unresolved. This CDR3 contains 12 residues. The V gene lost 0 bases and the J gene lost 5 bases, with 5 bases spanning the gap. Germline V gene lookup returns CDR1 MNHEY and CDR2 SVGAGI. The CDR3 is CASSYSPHEQYF. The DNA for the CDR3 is TGTGCCAGCAGTTACTCCCCGCACGAGCAGTACTTC.

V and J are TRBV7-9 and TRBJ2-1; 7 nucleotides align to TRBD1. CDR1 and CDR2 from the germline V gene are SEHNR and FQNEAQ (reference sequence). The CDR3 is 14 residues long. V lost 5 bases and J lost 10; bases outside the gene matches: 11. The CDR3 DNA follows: TGTGCCAGCAGCCCGAGAACAGGGGCCGCCGAGCAGTTCTTC. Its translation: CASSPRTGAAEQFF.

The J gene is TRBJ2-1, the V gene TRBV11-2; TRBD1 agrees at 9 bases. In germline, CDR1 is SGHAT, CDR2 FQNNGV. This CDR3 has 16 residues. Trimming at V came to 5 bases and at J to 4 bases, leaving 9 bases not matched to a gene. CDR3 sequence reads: CASSLLGQGTYNEQFF. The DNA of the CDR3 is TGTGCCAGCAGCCTACTCGGACAGGGGACTTACAATGAGCAGTTCTTC.

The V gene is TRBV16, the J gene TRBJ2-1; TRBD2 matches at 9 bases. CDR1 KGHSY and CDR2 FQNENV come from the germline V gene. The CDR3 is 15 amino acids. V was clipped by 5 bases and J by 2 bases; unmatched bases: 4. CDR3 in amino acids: CASSELAGTYNEQFF. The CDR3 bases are TGTGCCAGCAGCGAACTAGCGGGTACCTACAATGAGCAGTTCTTC.

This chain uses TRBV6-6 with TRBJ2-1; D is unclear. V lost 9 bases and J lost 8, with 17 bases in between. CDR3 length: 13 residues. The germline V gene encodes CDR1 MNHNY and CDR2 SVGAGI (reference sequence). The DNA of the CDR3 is TGTGCCAGTCTCCTTTTTTTGGGCGATGAGCAGTTCTTC. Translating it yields CASLLFLGDEQFF.

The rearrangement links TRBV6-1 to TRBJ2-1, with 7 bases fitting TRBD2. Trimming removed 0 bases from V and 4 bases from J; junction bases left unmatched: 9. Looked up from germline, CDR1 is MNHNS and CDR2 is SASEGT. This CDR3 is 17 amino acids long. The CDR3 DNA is TGTGCCAGCAGTGAAGCGGAAAGGGACTATTATTACAATGAGCAGTTCTTC. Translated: CASSEAERDYYYNEQFF.

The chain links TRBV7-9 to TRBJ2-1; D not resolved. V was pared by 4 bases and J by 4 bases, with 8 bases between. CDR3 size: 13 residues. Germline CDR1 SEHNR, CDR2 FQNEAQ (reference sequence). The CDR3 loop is CASSSAGYNEQFF. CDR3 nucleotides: TGTGCCAGCAGCTCCGCCGGGTACAATGAGCAGTTCTTC.

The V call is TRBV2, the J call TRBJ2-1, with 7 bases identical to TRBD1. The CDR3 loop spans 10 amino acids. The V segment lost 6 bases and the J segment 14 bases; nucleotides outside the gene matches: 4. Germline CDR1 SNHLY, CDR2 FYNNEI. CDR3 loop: CASRGQLEFF. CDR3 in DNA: TGTGCCAGCAGGGGACAGCTTGAGTTCTTC.

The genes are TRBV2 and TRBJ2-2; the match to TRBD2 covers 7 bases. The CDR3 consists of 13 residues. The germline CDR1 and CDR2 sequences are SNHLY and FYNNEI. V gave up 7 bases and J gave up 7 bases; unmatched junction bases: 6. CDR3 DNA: TGTGCCAGCAATGCGGGAGCGGGCGGGGAGCTGTTTTTT. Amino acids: CASNAGAGGELFF.

CDR3 bases: TGTGCCAGTAGTTCAACCGTTTTGACTAGCGGACACGGTAGGGATACGCAGTATTTT. This sequence encodes CASSSTVLTSGHGRDTQYF. The chain combines TRBV19 with TRBJ2-3, with TRBD2 matching 9 bases. V lost 5 bases, J lost 6 bases, and 21 bases stayed unmatched. Germline CDR1 LNHDA, CDR2 SQIVND (reference sequence). This CDR3 comprises 19 residues.

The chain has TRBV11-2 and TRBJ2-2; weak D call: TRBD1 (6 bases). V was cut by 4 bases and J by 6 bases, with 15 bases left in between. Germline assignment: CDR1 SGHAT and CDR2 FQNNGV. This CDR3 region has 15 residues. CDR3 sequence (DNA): TGTGCCAGCAGCTCAAGAGACAGGCTCGCCGGGGAGCTGTTTTTT. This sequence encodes CASSSRDRLAGELFF.

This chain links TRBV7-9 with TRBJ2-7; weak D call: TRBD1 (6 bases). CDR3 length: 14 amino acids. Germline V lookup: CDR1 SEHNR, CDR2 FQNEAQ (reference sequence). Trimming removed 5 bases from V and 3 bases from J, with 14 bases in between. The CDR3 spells CASSPATTGYEQYF. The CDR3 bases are TGTGCCAGCAGCCCCGCGACGACAGGCTACGAGCAGTACTTC.

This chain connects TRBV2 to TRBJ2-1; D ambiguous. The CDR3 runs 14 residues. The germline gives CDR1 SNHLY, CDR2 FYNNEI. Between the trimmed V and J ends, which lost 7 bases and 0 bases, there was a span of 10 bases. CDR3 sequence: CASKYSSSYNEQFF. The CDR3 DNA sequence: TGTGCCAGCAAGTACAGTAGCTCCTACAATGAGCAGTTCTTC.

The CDR3 loop is CASSLYRGTRPDTQYF. As DNA, the CDR3 is TGTGCCAGCAGCTTGTATAGGGGAACCCGGCCAGATACGCAGTATTTT. The chain carries TRBV5-6 and TRBJ2-3; possibly TRBD1 for D (5 bases). CDR3 length: 16 amino acids. Germline assignment: CDR1 SGHDT and CDR2 YYEEEE. V lost 1 base to trimming and J lost 4 bases, with 16 bases between them.

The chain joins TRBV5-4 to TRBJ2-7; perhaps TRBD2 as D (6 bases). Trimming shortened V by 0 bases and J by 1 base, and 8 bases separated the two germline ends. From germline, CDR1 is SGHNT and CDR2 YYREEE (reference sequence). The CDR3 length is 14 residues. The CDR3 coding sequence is TGTGCCAGCAGCTTGGGGACTATTTCCTACGAGCAGTACTTC. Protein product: CASSLGTISYEQYF.

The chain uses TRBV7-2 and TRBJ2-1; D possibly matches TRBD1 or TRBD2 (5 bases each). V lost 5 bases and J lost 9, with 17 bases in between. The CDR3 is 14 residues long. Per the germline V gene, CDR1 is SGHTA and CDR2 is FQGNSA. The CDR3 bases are TGTGCCAGCAGCCCACTAGATTGGGACGCTGAGCAGTTCTTC. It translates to CASSPLDWDAEQFF.

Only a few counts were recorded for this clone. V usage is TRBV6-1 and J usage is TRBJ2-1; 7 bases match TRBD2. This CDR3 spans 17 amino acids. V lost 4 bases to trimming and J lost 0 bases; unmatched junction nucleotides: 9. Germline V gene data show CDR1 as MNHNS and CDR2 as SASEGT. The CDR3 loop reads CASSAGLAASSYNEQFF. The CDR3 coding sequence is TGTGCCAGCAGTGCCGGGCTAGCGGCCAGCTCCTACAATGAGCAGTTCTTC.

In DNA form, the CDR3 reads TGTGCCAGCGAGGGAGGTGTTCCCACAGATACGCAGTATTTT. This encodes CASEGGVPTDTQYF. The rearrangement joins TRBV28 to TRBJ2-3; a possible D gene is TRBD2 (6 bases). V was pared by 8 bases and J by 2 bases, with 14 bases between. The CDR3 consists of 14 residues. Looked up from germline, CDR1 is MDHEN and CDR2 is SYDVKM.

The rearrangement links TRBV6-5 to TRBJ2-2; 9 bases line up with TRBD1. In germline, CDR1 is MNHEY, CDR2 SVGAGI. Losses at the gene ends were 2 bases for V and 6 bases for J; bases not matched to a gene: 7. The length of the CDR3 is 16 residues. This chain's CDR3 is CASSYMGQGWAGELFF. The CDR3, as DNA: TGTGCCAGCAGTTACATGGGACAGGGTTGGGCCGGGGAGCTGTTTTTT.

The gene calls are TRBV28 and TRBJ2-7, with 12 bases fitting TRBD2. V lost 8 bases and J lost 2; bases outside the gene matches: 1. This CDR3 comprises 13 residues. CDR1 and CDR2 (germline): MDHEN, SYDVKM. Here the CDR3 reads CASLAGGPYEQYF. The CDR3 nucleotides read TGTGCCAGCCTAGCGGGAGGGCCCTACGAGCAGTACTTC. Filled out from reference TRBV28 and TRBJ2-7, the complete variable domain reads DVKVTQSSRYLVKRTGEKVFLECVQDMDHENMFWYRQDPGLGLRLIYFSYDVKMKEKGDIPEGYSVSREKKERFSLILESASTNQTSMYLCASLAGGPYEQYFGPGTRLTVT.

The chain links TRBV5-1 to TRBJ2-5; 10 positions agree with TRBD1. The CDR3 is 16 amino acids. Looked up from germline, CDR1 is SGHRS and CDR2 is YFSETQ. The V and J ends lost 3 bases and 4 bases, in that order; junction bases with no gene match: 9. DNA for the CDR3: TGCGCCAGCAGCTCAGGACAGGGGGTTCTGGGAGAGACCCAGTACTTC. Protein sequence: CASSSGQGVLGETQYF.

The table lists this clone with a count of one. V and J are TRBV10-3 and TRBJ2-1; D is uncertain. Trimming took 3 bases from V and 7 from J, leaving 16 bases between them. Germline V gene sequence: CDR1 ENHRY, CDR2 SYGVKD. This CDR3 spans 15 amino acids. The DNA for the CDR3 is TGTGCCATCAGTGAAGCCGGGTTTAGCTTGAATGAGCAGTTCTTC. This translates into CAISEAGFSLNEQFF.

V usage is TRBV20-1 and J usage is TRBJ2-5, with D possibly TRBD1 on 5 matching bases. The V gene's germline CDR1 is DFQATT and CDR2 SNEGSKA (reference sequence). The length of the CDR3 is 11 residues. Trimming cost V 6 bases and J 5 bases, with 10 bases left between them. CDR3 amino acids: CSATGGETQYF. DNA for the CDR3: TGCAGTGCAACAGGTGGGGAGACCCAGTACTTC.

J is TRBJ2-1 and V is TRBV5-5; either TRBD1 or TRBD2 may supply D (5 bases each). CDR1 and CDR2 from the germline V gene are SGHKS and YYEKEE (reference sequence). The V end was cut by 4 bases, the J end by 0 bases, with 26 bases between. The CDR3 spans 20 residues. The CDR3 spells CASSVSGPLPTLNSYNEQFF. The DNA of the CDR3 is TGTGCCAGCAGCGTTTCGGGGCCCCTCCCGACACTCAACTCCTACAATGAGCAGTTCTTC.

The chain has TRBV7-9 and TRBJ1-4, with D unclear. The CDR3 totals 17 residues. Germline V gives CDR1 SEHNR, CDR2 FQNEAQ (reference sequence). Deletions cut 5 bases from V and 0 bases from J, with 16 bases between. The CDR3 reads CASSRTAIWTTNEKLFF. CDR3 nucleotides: TGTGCCAGCAGCCGGACTGCTATCTGGACAACTAATGAAAAACTGTTTTTT.

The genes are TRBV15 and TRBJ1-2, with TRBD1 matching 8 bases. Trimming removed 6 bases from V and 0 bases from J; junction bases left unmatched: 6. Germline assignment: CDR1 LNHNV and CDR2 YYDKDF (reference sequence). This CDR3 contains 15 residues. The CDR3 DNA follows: TGTGCCACCAGTTCCGACAGGGGAGCTAACTATGGCTACACCTTC. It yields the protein CATSSDRGANYGYTF.

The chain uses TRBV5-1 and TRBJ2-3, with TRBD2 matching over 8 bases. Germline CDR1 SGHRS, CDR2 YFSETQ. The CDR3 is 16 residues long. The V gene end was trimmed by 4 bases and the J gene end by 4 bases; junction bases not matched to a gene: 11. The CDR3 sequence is CASSIEREWRADTQYF. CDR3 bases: TGCGCCAGCAGCATAGAGCGGGAGTGGAGGGCAGATACGCAGTATTTT.

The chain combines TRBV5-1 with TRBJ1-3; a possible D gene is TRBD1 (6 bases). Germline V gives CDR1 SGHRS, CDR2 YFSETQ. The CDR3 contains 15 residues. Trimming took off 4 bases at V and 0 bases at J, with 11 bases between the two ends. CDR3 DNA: TGCGCCAGCAGCGCCCTAGGGGGCTCTGGAAACACCATATATTTT. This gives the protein CASSALGGSGNTIYF.

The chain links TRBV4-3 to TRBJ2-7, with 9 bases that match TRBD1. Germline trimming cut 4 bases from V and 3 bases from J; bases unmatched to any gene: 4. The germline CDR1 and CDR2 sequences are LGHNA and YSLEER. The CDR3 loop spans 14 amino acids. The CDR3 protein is CASSPGTGFYEQYF. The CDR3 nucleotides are TGCGCCAGCAGCCCCGGGACAGGGTTCTACGAGCAGTACTTC.